This TCR beta chain was sequenced in a study of T cells in Graves' hyperthyroidism and ophthalmopathy. This clonotype has only a few counts. Researchers amplified the TCR beta CDR3 regions from RNA transcripts. An initial round of RT-PCR targeting the TCR CDR3 relied on the HTBI primer set. MiXCR, run by TCRdb on the multiplex PCR reads, gives a single entry per CDR3 protein. The table has more than 550,000 distinct CDR3 sequences, around 15% seen once. The CDR3 runs 16 residues. V shed 3 bases and J shed 5 bases, with 16 bases lying between them. CDR1 and CDR2 from the germline V gene are PRHDT and FYEKMQ (reference sequence).

The chain is built from TRBV13 and TRBJ2-2; D may be TRBD1 or TRBD2 (5 bases each). Input material: blood. This receptor was taken from a man aged 50 to 59 with Graves' hyperthyroidism. CDR3 sequence reads: CASSFTPGSRTGELFF. The CDR3 DNA follows: TGTGCCAGCAGCTTCACCCCAGGGAGTCGGACCGGGGAGCTGTTTTTT.